One sample yielded the 23 T cell receptor beta chains listed below, sequenced in a study of CD8+ T cells in alopecia areata. RNA was extracted and reverse transcribed into cDNA as the sequencing template. Only in-frame clones appear in the TCRdb table, and some are missing; sequencing was by immunoSEQ multiplex PCR. The sample includes some 180,000 clones, 40% to 65% of them seen just once. The treatment was: oral pan-JAK inhibitor, 5-10 mg twice daily. The sample here was CD8+ T cells sorted from blood, taken between weeks 51 and 54, from a patient treated with tofacitinib. The source of these receptors is a human donor with alopecia areata.

This chain uses TRBV11-2 with TRBJ1-2; 8 bases align to TRBD1. CDR1 is SGHAT and CDR2 is FQNNGV in the germline V gene. This CDR3 is 15 amino acids long. Germline trimming cut 5 bases from V and 2 bases from J; bases unmatched to any gene: 7. CDR3 nucleotide sequence: TGTGCCAGCAGCCCTCGGACAGGGACGAACTATGGCTACACCTTC. Residues: CASSPRTGTNYGYTF.

This clone appeared a few times. V gene TRBV18 combines with J gene TRBJ2-3; D not resolved. The V end was cut by 0 bases, the J end by 1 base, with 8 bases between. The V gene's germline CDR1 is KGHSH and CDR2 LQKENI. This CDR3 spans 15 amino acids. Here the CDR3 reads CASSPPSRGTDTQYF. The CDR3 DNA reads as TGTGCCAGCTCACCACCCTCCAGAGGCACAGATACGCAGTATTTT.

The chain carries TRBV27 and TRBJ2-7, with D perhaps TRBD1 (8 bases). V lost 6 bases to trimming and J lost 3 bases, with 12 bases between them. CDR3 length: 13 residues. Germline assignment: CDR1 MNHEY and CDR2 SMNVEV (reference sequence). CDR3 nucleotide sequence: TGTGCCAGCAGGTACAGGGGGGGCTACGAGCAGTACTTC. Encoded protein: CASRYRGGYEQYF.

The genes are TRBV12-5 and TRBJ2-7; possibly TRBD1 for D (6 bases). The CDR3 is made up of 16 amino acids. Trimming took 2 bases from V and 4 from J, leaving 18 bases between them. Germline CDR1 LGHNT, CDR2 FRNRAP. Here the CDR3 reads CASGLSNAGTYYEQYF. Written as DNA, the CDR3 is TGTGCTAGTGGTTTGTCGAACGCCGGGACATATTACGAGCAGTACTTC. The whole variable domain, filled in from reference TRBV12-5 and TRBJ2-7, reads DARVTQTPRHKVTEMGQEVTMRCQPILGHNTVFWYRQTMMQGLELLAYFRNRAPLDDSGMPKDRFSAEMPDATLATLKIQPSEPRDSAVYFCASGLSNAGTYYEQYFGPGTRLTVT.

V and J are TRBV18 and TRBJ1-1; D is ambiguous. CDR1 KGHSH and CDR2 LQKENI come from the germline V gene. V lost 1 base and J lost 1, with 4 bases in between. The CDR3 runs to 13 residues. CDR3 coding DNA: TGTGCCAGCTCACCACATACGAACACTGAAGCTTTCTTT. It translates to CASSPHTNTEAFF.

The chain has TRBV7-8 and TRBJ2-7; D is undetermined. The length of the CDR3 is 14 residues. Germline V CDR1 and CDR2: SGHVS, FQNEAQ. The germline V and J ends were trimmed by 3 bases and 4 bases, with 13 bases remaining between them. The CDR3 nucleotides read TGTGCCAGCAGCTTGCAGACACAGACTTACGAGCAGTACTTC. Its protein is CASSLQTQTYEQYF.

This chain links TRBV27 with TRBJ2-1; TRBD2 agrees at 13 bases. Looked up from germline, CDR1 is MNHEY and CDR2 is SMNVEV (reference sequence). Unmatched junction bases numbered 5, after V lost 3 bases and J lost 9 bases. This CDR3 region has 15 residues. The CDR3 here is CASSFGTSGAGEQFF. In DNA form, the CDR3 reads TGTGCCAGCAGTTTTGGGACTAGCGGGGCTGGTGAGCAGTTCTTC.

This clone was found a few times. The chain joins TRBV30 to TRBJ2-2; D tentatively reads TRBD1 or TRBD2 (5 bases each). The CDR3 length is 13 residues. CDR1 and CDR2 (germline): GTSNPN, SVGIG (reference sequence). V was shortened by 3 bases and J by 3 bases, with 8 bases between the two germline ends. The DNA of the CDR3 is TGTGCCTGGAGCAGGGAGTACACCGGGGAGCTGTTTTTT. Its protein is CAWSREYTGELFF.

This clone showed up just once. The chain is built from TRBV9 and TRBJ1-2; D is ambiguous. The CDR3 loop spans 13 amino acids. V dropped 0 bases and J dropped 2 bases, with 5 bases sitting between them. Germline loops: CDR1 SGDLS, CDR2 YYNGEE. As DNA, the CDR3 is TGTGCCAGCAGCGTAGTATCGAACTATGGCTACACCTTC. This encodes CASSVVSNYGYTF.

This clone appeared a few times. The genes are TRBV2 and TRBJ2-6, with TRBD1 as a possible D gene (5 bases). CDR3 length: 13 amino acids. V shed 6 bases and J shed 6 bases, with 9 bases lying between them. The germline CDR1 and CDR2 sequences are SNHLY and FYNNEI. CDR3 loop: CASRGATANVLTF. CDR3 nucleotide sequence: TGTGCCAGCAGAGGGGCCACGGCCAACGTCCTGACTTTC.

This clone came up a few times. The chain is built from TRBV12-5 and TRBJ1-1; the D is unclear. CDR1 is LGHNT, CDR2 FRNRAP, per germline. The length of the CDR3 is 15 residues. Trimming removed 0 bases at V and 4 bases at J, with 12 bases between. CDR3 nucleotide sequence: TGTGCTAGTGGTTTGGTAAGAGGGAGGTTCACTGAAGCTTTCTTT. As protein: CASGLVRGRFTEAFF.

The CDR3 nucleotides read TGTGCCAGCAGCTACTTGGGGGATACGCAGTATTTT. It is translated as CASSYLGDTQYF. The chain carries TRBV11-2 and TRBJ2-3; no clear D gene. Looked up from germline, CDR1 is SGHAT and CDR2 is FQNNGV. This CDR3 has 12 amino acids. Trimming stripped 4 bases from V and 6 bases from J, with 8 bases between.

The CDR3 bases are TGCGCCAGCAGCCCTGGCGGATACTCCTACGAGCAGTACTTC. Protein: CASSPGGYSYEQYF. The chain recombines TRBV5-1 with TRBJ2-7, with D uncertain. V was trimmed by 4 bases and J by 0 bases, leaving 11 bases between them. The V gene's germline CDR1 is SGHRS and CDR2 YFSETQ. The CDR3 consists of 14 residues.

This chain uses TRBV6-5 with TRBJ1-1; 11 positions agree with TRBD1. The ends lost 6 bases at V and 0 bases at J; junction bases unmatched: 3. Looked up from germline, CDR1 is MNHEY and CDR2 is SVGAGI. The CDR3 is made up of 15 amino acids. The CDR3 sequence is CASSGQGALNTEAFF. CDR3 coding DNA: TGTGCCAGCAGCGGACAGGGGGCGTTGAACACTGAAGCTTTCTTT.

The V call is TRBV6-1, the J call TRBJ1-2; 11 positions agree with TRBD1. V gave up 10 bases and J gave up 1 base; unmatched junction bases: 8. CDR1 and CDR2 (germline): MNHNS, SASEGT. CDR3 length equals 15 residues. The CDR3 DNA is TGTGCCACCCGGACAGGGGGCGTCGGTAACTATGGCTACACCTTC. It is translated as CATRTGGVGNYGYTF.

This clone was picked up a small number of times. The chain carries TRBV10-3 and TRBJ2-7, with unresolved D. There are 16 residues in the CDR3. Germline assignment: CDR1 ENHRY and CDR2 SYGVKD. The germline V and J ends were trimmed by 6 bases and 2 bases, with 20 bases remaining between them. The DNA of the CDR3 is TGTGCCATCAGCGACACCAGGTCAGCCCTTCCCTACGAGCAGTACTTC. This translates into CAISDTRSALPYEQYF.

DNA of the CDR3: TGTGCTAGTGGTTTCCCCGCTCGGACAGTCCTCACAGATACGCAGTATTTT. This codes for CASGFPARTVLTDTQYF. This chain connects TRBV12-5 to TRBJ2-3; TRBD1 might be the D (6 bases). Trimming shortened V by 3 bases and J by 2 bases, and 18 bases separated the two germline ends. Germline-derived CDR1 and CDR2 are LGHNT and FRNRAP. CDR3 size: 17 residues.

The V gene is TRBV4-3, the J gene TRBJ1-6; no clear D. The V end lost 0 bases, the J end lost 14 bases, and 17 bases lay between the germline ends. The CDR3 has 15 residues. CDR1 and CDR2 from the germline V gene are LGHNA and YSLEER. The CDR3 DNA reads as TGCGCCAGCAGCCAAGAAGCAATCTTCCACCCCTCCCTCCACTTT. As protein: CASSQEAIFHPSLHF.

The rearrangement joins TRBV27 to TRBJ2-7; TRBD1 aligns across 7 bases. V lost 2 bases to trimming and J lost 3 bases; unmatched junction nucleotides: 7. This CDR3 region has 15 residues. CDR1 is MNHEY and CDR2 is SMNVEV in the germline V gene (reference sequence). As DNA, the CDR3 is TGTGCCAGCAGTTTAACTACAGGGGCTATCTACGAGCAGTACTTC. Translating gives CASSLTTGAIYEQYF.

The chain combines TRBV11-2 with TRBJ2-7; D may match TRBD1 or TRBD2 (5 bases each). V lost 5 bases to trimming and J lost 3 bases, with 17 bases between them. The CDR3 has 15 amino acids. CDR1 is SGHAT, CDR2 FQNNGV, per germline. The CDR3 region is CASSPVGASNYEQYF. The CDR3 bases are TGTGCCAGCAGCCCTGTCGGGGCCTCCAACTACGAGCAGTACTTC.

This clone was seen a handful of times. This sequence joins TRBV9 and TRBJ1-1; the D gene is possibly TRBD1 (5 bases). The CDR3 spans 14 residues. Germline-derived CDR1 and CDR2 are SGDLS and YYNGEE. Trimming cost V 2 bases and J 5 bases, with 13 bases left between them. The CDR3: CASSVGPGRTEAFF. In DNA, the CDR3 is TGTGCCAGCAGCGTGGGCCCAGGGAGAACTGAAGCTTTCTTT.

There are a few counts of this clone. V usage is TRBV9 and J usage is TRBJ2-2; 7 bases map to TRBD1. Looked up from germline, CDR1 is SGDLS and CDR2 is YYNGEE. V lost 2 bases to trimming and J lost 0 bases; unmatched junction nucleotides: 10. The CDR3 spans 18 residues. CDR3 coding DNA: TGTGCCAGCAGCGTCAACCGGGACAGAGACGCGAACACCGGGGAGCTGTTTTTT. This translates into CASSVNRDRDANTGELFF.

The table lists this clone with a count of one. The V gene is TRBV9, the J gene TRBJ1-2; D ambiguous. CDR1 SGDLS and CDR2 YYNGEE come from the germline V gene. CDR3 size: 13 residues. V was pared by 0 bases and J by 2 bases, with 5 bases between. The CDR3 sequence is CASSVGRNYGYTF. DNA for the CDR3: TGTGCCAGCAGCGTAGGACGGAACTATGGCTACACCTTC.